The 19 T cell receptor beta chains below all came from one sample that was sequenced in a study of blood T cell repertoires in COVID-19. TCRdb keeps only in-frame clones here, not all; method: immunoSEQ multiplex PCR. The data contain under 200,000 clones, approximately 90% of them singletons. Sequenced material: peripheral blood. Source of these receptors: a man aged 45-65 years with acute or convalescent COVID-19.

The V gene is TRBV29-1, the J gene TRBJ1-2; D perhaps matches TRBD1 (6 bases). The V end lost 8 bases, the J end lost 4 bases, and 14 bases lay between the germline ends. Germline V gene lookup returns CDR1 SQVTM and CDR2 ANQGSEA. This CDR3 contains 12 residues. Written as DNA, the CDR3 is TGCAGCTGCTCGGGGGGCCCCTATGGCTACACCTTC. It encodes CSCSGGPYGYTF. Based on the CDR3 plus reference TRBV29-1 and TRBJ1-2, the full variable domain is SAVISQKPSRDICQRGTSLTIQCQVDSQVTMMFWYRQQPGQSLTLIATANQGSEATYESGFVIDKFPISRPNLTFSTLTVSNMSPEDSSIYLCSCSGGPYGYTFGSGTRLTVV.

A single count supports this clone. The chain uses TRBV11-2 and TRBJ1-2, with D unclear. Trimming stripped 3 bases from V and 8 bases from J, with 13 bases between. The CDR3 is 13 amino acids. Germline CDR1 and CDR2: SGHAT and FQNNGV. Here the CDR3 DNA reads TGTGCCAGCAGCTTGGGTGAGGGCGCGGGCTACACCTTC. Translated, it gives CASSLGEGAGYTF. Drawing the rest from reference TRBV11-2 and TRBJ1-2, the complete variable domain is EAGVAQSPRYKIIEKRQSVAFWCNPISGHATLYWYQQILGQGPKLLIQFQNNGVVDDSQLPKDRFSAERLKGVDSTLKIQPAKLEDSAVYLCASSLGEGAGYTFGSGTRLTVV.

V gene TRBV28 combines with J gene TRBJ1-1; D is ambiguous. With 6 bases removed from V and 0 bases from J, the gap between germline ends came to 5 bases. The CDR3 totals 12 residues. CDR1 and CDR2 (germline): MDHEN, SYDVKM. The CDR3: CASRILNTEAFF. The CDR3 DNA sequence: TGTGCCAGCAGAATCTTGAACACTGAAGCTTTCTTT.

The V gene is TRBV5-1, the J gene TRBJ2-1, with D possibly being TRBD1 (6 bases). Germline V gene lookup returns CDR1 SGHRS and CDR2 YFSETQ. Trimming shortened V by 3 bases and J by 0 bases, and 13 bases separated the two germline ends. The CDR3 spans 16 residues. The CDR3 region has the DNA TGCGCCAGCAGCTCTGGACAGCAAAGCTCCTACAATGAGCAGTTCTTC. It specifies CASSSGQQSSYNEQFF.

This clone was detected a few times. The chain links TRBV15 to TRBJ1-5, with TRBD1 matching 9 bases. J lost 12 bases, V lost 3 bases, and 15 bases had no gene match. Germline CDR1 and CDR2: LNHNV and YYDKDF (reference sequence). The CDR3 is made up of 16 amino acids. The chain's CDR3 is CATSRGVMGQGFLQHF. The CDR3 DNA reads TGTGCCACCAGCAGGGGGGTGATGGGACAGGGATTCCTCCAGCATTTT.

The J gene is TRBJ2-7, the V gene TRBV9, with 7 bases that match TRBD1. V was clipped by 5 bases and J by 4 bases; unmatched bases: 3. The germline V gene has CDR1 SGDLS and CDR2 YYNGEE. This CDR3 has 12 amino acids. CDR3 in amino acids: CASRQGDYEQYV. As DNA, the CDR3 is TGTGCCAGCAGGCAGGGGGATTACGAGCAGTACGTC.

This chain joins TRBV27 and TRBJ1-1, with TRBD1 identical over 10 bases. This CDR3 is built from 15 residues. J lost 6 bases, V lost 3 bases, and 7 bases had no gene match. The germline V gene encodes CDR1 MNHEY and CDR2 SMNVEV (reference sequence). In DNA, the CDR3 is TGTGCCAGCAGTTTGGGACAGGGGATAAGCGCTGAAGCTTTCTTT. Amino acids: CASSLGQGISAEAFF.

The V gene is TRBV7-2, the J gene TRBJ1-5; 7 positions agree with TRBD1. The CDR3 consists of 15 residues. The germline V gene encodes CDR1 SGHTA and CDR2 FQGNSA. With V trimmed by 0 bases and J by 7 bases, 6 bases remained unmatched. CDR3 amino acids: CASSLASTGSQPQHF. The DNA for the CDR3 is TGTGCCAGCAGCTTAGCGTCGACAGGGTCCCAGCCCCAGCATTTT.

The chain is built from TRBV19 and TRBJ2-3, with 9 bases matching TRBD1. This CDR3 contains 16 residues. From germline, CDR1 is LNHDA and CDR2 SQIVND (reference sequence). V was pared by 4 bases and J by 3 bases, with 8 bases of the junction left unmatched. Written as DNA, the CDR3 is TGTGCCAGTAGTACCCCACCTGGACAGGGGACAGATACGCAGTATTTT. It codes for CASSTPPGQGTDTQYF.

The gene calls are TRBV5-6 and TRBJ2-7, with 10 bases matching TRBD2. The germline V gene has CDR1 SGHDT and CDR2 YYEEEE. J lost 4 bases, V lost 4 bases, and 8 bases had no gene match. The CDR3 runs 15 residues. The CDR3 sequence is CASSLRTSGGYEQYF. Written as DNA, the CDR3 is TGTGCCAGCAGCCTAAGGACTAGCGGAGGTTACGAGCAGTACTTC.

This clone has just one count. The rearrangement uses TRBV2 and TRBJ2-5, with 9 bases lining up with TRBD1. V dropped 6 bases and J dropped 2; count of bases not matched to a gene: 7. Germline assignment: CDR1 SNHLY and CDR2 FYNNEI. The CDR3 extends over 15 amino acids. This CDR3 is CASRARDREQETQYF. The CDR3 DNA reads TGTGCCAGCAGAGCCCGGGACAGGGAGCAAGAGACCCAGTACTTC.

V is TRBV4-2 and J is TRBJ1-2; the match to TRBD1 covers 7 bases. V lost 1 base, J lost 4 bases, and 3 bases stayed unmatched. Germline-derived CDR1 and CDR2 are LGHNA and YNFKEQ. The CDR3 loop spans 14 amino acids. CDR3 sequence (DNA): TGTGCCAGCAGCCAAGTAACAGGGGTCTATGGCTACACCTTC. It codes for CASSQVTGVYGYTF.

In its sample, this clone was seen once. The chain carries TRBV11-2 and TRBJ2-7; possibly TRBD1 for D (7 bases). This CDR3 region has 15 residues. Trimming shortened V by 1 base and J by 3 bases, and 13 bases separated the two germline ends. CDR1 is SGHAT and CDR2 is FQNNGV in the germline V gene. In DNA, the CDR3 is TGTGCCAGCAGCTTAGGGCAGGGGGGAATCTACGAGCAGTACGTC. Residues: CASSLGQGGIYEQYV.

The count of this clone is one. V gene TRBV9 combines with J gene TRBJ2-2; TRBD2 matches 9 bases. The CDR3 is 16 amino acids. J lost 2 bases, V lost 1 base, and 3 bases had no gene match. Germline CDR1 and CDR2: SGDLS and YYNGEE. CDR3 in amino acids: CASSVHSGSNTGELFF. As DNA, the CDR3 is TGTGCCAGCAGCGTACATAGCGGGAGTAACACCGGGGAGCTGTTTTTT.

CDR3: CSASMSGTYEQYV. CDR3 nucleotides: TGCAGTGCTAGTATGTCTGGGACTTACGAGCAGTACGTC. This chain joins TRBV20-1 and TRBJ2-7, with TRBD2 as a possible D gene (6 bases). Per the germline V gene, CDR1 is DFQATT and CDR2 is SNEGSKA (reference sequence). Trimming removed 3 bases at V and 4 bases at J, with 13 bases between. This CDR3 is built from 13 residues.

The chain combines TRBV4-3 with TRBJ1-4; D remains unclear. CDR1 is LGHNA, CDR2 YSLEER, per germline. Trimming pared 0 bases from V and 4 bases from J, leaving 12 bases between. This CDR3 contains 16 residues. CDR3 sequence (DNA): TGCGCCAGCAGCCAAGATAGTACGGGAGTTAATGAAAAACTGTTTTTT. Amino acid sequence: CASSQDSTGVNEKLFF.

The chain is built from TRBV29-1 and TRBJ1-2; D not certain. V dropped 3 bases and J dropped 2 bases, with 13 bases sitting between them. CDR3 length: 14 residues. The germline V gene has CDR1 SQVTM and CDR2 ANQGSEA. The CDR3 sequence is CSVETMVPNYGYTF. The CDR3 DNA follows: TGCAGCGTTGAGACTATGGTTCCCAACTATGGCTACACCTTC.

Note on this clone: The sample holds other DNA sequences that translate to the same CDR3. CDR3 in amino acids: CASSFLAGSTDTQYF. The CDR3 nucleotides read TGTGCCAGCAGTTTCTTAGCGGGAAGCACAGATACGCAGTATTTT. This chain connects TRBV28 to TRBJ2-3, with 8 nucleotides matching TRBD2. CDR1 is MDHEN, CDR2 SYDVKM, per germline. CDR3 length equals 15 residues. The ends lost 3 bases at V and 0 bases at J; junction bases unmatched: 2.

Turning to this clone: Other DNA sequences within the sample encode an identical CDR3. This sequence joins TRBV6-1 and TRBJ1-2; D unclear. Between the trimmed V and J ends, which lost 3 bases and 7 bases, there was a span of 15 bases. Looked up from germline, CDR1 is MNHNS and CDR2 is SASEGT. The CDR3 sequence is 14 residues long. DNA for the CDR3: TGTGCCAGCAGTGAGATCACCGGTGGGCTTGGCTACACCTTC. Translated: CASSEITGGLGYTF.